A selection of T cell receptor beta chains follows, all from one sample in a study of blood T cell repertoires in COVID-19. Generated by immunoSEQ multiplex PCR, the TCRdb table keeps only in-frame clones and is missing some. The table lists around 100,000 clones, 85% to 90% of them singletons. Source material: peripheral blood. These receptors were taken from a human donor in a cohort sampled during active COVID-19. Each CDR3 is given with its conserved first and last residue. D genes are given only for firm matches. The size entry is marked missing in some rows and otherwise reads once, few, many or a size class.

V gene	J gene	D gene	clone size	CDR3 protein	CDR3 DNA
TRBV19	TRBJ2-4	.	.	CASSRRGYDIQYF	TGTGCCAGTAGTAGACGAGGCTACGACATTCAGTACTTC
TRBV7-6	TRBJ1-3	.	.	CASSLSHRAPGNTIYF	TGTGCCAGCAGCTTAAGTCACAGGGCCCCTGGAAACACCATATATTTT
TRBV15	TRBJ2-6	.	.	CATSRDYRSGANVLTF	TGTGCCACCAGCAGAGATTATAGATCCGGGGCCAACGTCCTGACTTTC
TRBV18	TRBJ1-4	TRBD1	once	CASSPDSDRGGNEKLFF	TGTGCCAGCTCACCTGACTCGGACAGGGGTGGTAATGAAAAACTGTTTTTT
TRBV12-5	TRBJ1-1	.	.	CASAQGVPEAFF	TGTGCTAGTGCACAAGGGGTACCTGAAGCTTTCTTT
TRBV2	TRBJ1-4	.	.	CASRATGLANEKLFF	TGTGCCAGCAGGGCTACAGGGTTGGCTAATGAAAAACTGTTTTTT
TRBV7-9	TRBJ1-5	.	.	CASSFFGAGRSQPQHF	TGTGCCAGCAGCTTCTTCGGGGCAGGGAGGAGTCAGCCCCAGCATTTT
TRBV18	TRBJ1-5	TRBD1	.	CASSPQQGDHQPQHF	TGTGCCAGCTCACCACAACAGGGGGATCATCAGCCCCAGCATTTT
TRBV11-1	TRBJ2-7	.	.	CASSRQPSYEQYF	TGTGCCAGCAGCCGACAACCCTCCTACGAGCAGTACTTC
TRBV19	TRBJ2-3	TRBD1	once	CASSIPLRDRGNTQYF	TGTGCCAGTAGTATTCCGCTCCGGGACAGGGGCAATACGCAGTATTTT
TRBV7-9	TRBJ1-5	TRBD1	.	CASSLAVRGQGAQPQHF	TGTGCCAGCAGCTTAGCGGTCCGGGGACAGGGGGCTCAGCCCCAGCATTTT
TRBV11-3	TRBJ2-3	.	.	CASRPGHSTDTQYF	TGTGCCAGCAGGCCGGGACATAGCACAGATACGCAGTATTTT
TRBV3-1/TRBV3-2	TRBJ2-2	.	once	CASRYSTGELFF	TGTGCCAGCAGGTACTCCACCGGGGAGCTGTTTTTT
TRBV11-3	TRBJ2-3	.	.	CASSPLGGGATQYF	TGTGCCAGCAGCCCCTTGGGTGGGGGGGCTACGCAGTATTTT
TRBV4-3	TRBJ1-3	.	.	CASSQVAASGNTIYF	TGCGCCAGCAGCCAAGTTGCAGCGTCTGGAAACACCATATATTTT
TRBV5-6	TRBJ2-7	.	.	CASSVSGEQYF	TGTGCCAGCAGCGTTAGTGGCGAGCAGTACTTC
TRBV7-2	TRBJ2-5	.	.	CASTSSPQETQYF	TGTGCCAGCACCTCCAGTCCCCAAGAGACCCAGTACTTC
TRBV28	TRBJ1-6	TRBD1	.	CASGDRPLYNSPLHF	TGTGCCAGCGGGGACAGGCCTCTCTATAATTCACCCCTCCACTTT
TRBV28	TRBJ2-2	TRBD2	.	CASMPGGFLVPKNTGELFF	TGTGCCAGCATGCCGGGGGGTTTCCTCGTCCCAAAGAACACCGGGGAGCTGTTTTTT
TRBV9	TRBJ2-3	TRBD2	.	CASSVALSGGRGTDTQYF	TGTGCCAGCAGCGTAGCCTTAAGCGGGGGTAGGGGAACAGATACGCAGTATTTT
TRBV7-2	TRBJ2-7	.	.	CASSLALTGYYEQYF	TGTGCCAGCAGCTTAGCGCTGACGGGGTACTACGAGCAGTACTTC
TRBV6-6	TRBJ1-4	.	.	CASSYSWSAEKLFF	TGTGCCAGCAGTTACTCCTGGAGTGCTGAAAAACTGTTTTTT
TRBV19	TRBJ2-1	TRBD1	.	CASSPGTGVSEQFF	TGTGCCAGTAGTCCCGGGACAGGGGTCAGTGAGCAGTTCTTC
TRBV4-3	TRBJ2-3	.	.	CASSQGARASTDTQYF	TGCGCCAGCAGCCAAGGTGCTAGAGCTAGCACAGATACGCAGTATTTT
TRBV5-5	TRBJ1-2	TRBD1	few	CASSLEGQGHGYTF	TGTGCCAGCAGCTTGGAAGGACAGGGGCATGGCTACACCTTC
TRBV10-2	TRBJ2-2	.	few	CASTSSNTGELFF	TGCGCCAGCACTAGCTCGAACACCGGGGAGCTGTTTTTT
TRBV27	TRBJ2-5	.	.	CASNGSGKTQYF	TGTGCCAGCAACGGGAGTGGGAAGACCCAGTACTTC
TRBV27	TRBJ1-5	.	.	CASSLGGTQPQHF	TGTGCCAGCAGTTTGGGGGGAACTCAGCCCCAGCATTTT
TRBV2	TRBJ1-5	TRBD1	.	CASRQGQGSLTQHF	TGTGCCAGCAGACAAGGACAGGGGTCCCTGACCCAGCATTTT
TRBV5-1	TRBJ2-1	.	.	CASSLGAPSAQYNEQFF	TGCGCCAGCAGCTTGGGGGCACCTAGCGCCCAATACAATGAGCAGTTCTTC
TRBV4-3	TRBJ2-2	TRBD2	.	CASSPAGVTGELFF	TGCGCCAGCAGCCCAGCGGGAGTCACCGGGGAGCTGTTTTTT
TRBV11-3	TRBJ2-3	.	few	CASSASLADTQYF	TGTGCCAGCAGCGCCTCACTAGCAGATACGCAGTATTTT
TRBV13	TRBJ2-4	TRBD1	.	CASSSTGVAKNIQYF	TGTGCCAGCAGCTCAACAGGGGTAGCCAAAAACATTCAGTACTTC
TRBV5-1	TRBJ2-3	TRBD2	.	CASSSMTSGGTDTQYF	TGCGCCAGCAGCTCGATGACTAGCGGGGGCACAGATACGCAGTATTTT
TRBV28	TRBJ2-5	TRBD2	.	CASSLAGWAGGTVETQYF	TGTGCCAGCAGTTTAGCAGGTTGGGCGGGAGGGACGGTGGAGACCCAGTACTTC
TRBV7-4	TRBJ1-2	TRBD1	.	CASSWTGAIIYGYTF	TGTGCCAGCAGCTGGACAGGGGCGATAATCTATGGCTACACCTTC
TRBV6-1	TRBJ2-5	TRBD2	.	CASSVPLALLAGGPQTQYF	TGTGCCAGCAGTGTACCCCTCGCCCTCCTAGCGGGAGGGCCGCAGACCCAGTACTTC
TRBV7-2	TRBJ2-7	.	once	CASRYDLTRYEQYF	TGTGCCAGCAGGTACGACCTGACAAGATACGAGCAGTACTTC
TRBV5-6	TRBJ2-7	TRBD2	.	CASSPLGGSGSINEQYF	TGTGCCAGCAGCCCCCTGGGGGGTAGCGGGAGTATCAACGAGCAGTACTTC
TRBV2	TRBJ1-1	.	.	CASSDDRGWVYTEAFF	TGTGCCAGCAGTGACGATCGGGGGTGGGTCTACACTGAAGCTTTCTTT
TRBV18	TRBJ1-6	TRBD1	.	CASQSRDSPWNSPLHF	TGTGCCAGCCAGTCCCGGGACAGTCCGTGGAATTCACCCCTCCACTTT
TRBV29-1	TRBJ2-1	TRBD2	.	CSVSQYLAGAGNEQFF	TGCAGCGTTTCCCAGTATCTAGCGGGAGCCGGCAATGAGCAGTTCTTC
TRBV5-5	TRBJ2-5	.	.	CASSLIAGQETQYF	TGTGCCAGCAGCTTAATCGCGGGGCAAGAGACCCAGTACTTC
TRBV7-2	TRBJ2-5	TRBD1	.	CASSLVADRGETQYF	TGTGCCAGCAGCTTAGTGGCCGACAGGGGGGAGACCCAGTACTTC
TRBV19	TRBJ2-7	TRBD1	.	CASSSLSGQAYEQYF	TGTGCCAGTAGCTCTTTGTCGGGACAGGCTTACGAGCAGTACTTC
TRBV7-2	TRBJ2-1	TRBD2	.	CASSSSGGAPEQFF	TGTGCCAGCAGCTCGAGCGGGGGGGCCCCTGAGCAGTTCTTC
TRBV6-9	TRBJ1-1	TRBD1	.	CASSQQGNRNTEAFF	TGTGCCAGCAGTCAACAGGGGAATAGAAACACTGAAGCTTTCTTT
TRBV27	TRBJ1-6	.	.	CASSLSNYNSPLHF	TGTGCCAGCAGTTTATCTAACTATAATTCACCCCTCCACTTT
TRBV20-1	TRBJ2-1	.	once	CSASRGLYEQFF	TGCAGTGCTAGTCGAGGGTTGTATGAGCAGTTCTTC
TRBV2	TRBJ2-4	.	.	CASSLSFLAPSNIQYF	TGTGCCAGCAGTTTATCCTTCCTGGCCCCTTCGAACATTCAGTACTTC
TRBV7-9	TRBJ2-4	.	.	CASSSMRELKNIQYF	TGTGCCAGCAGCTCCATGAGGGAACTCAAAAACATTCAGTACTTC
TRBV29-1	TRBJ2-5	TRBD2	.	CSMSPSGGVETQYF	TGCAGCATGAGTCCAAGCGGGGGCGTTGAGACCCAGTACTTC
TRBV10-3	TRBJ2-1	.	.	CAISESDREQFF	TGTGCCATCAGTGAGTCGGACAGAGAGCAGTTCTTC
TRBV18	TRBJ2-4	.	.	CASSPPRGSGSENIQYF	TGTGCCAGCTCACCACCGAGGGGGAGTGGTTCCGAAAACATTCAGTACTTC
TRBV18	TRBJ2-5	TRBD1	.	CASSPLGQGASLRETQYF	TGTGCCAGCTCACCACTCGGACAGGGGGCGAGTTTAAGGGAGACCCAGTACTTC
TRBV20-1	TRBJ1-1	.	.	CSASVGGLDTEAFF	TGCAGTGCTAGTGTCGGGGGGCTTGACACTGAAGCTTTCTTT
TRBV7-9	TRBJ2-3	TRBD2	.	CASSFSGSTTDTQYF	TGTGCCAGCAGTTTTAGCGGGAGTACTACAGATACGCAGTATTTT